This TCR beta chain came from a study of T cells after posttransplantation cyclophosphamide. Study-level findings and limits: Recipient CMV seropositivity and CMV reactivation strongly tracked TRB clonality. Donor-recipient repertoire similarity was low at 1-2 months, rising over year one.

Method: immunoSEQ multiplex PCR; TCRdb's copy keeps in-frame clones and lacks some. The sample yields tens of thousands of clones, 92% seen once. The germline gives CDR1 MDHEN, CDR2 SYDVKM. Trimming at V came to 3 bases and at J to 4 bases, leaving 8 bases not matched to a gene. CDR3 length: 16 amino acids. Details on this clone: What it binds is unknown.

The sequence derives from a woman aged 45-60 years in good health and a related stem cell transplant donor. Specimen: PBMCs. The chain is built from TRBV28 and TRBJ1-3; 8 nucleotides agree with TRBD1. The CDR3: CASSLKGRGLGNTIYF. The CDR3 DNA sequence: TGTGCCAGCAGTTTGAAGGGCAGGGGGCTCGGAAACACCATATATTTT.